This TCR beta chain was sequenced during a study of T cells in Graves' hyperthyroidism and ophthalmopathy. Background on the study: Upon initial diagnosis and before any treatment, peripheral blood was collected.

TCR beta CDR3 region amplification was performed from RNA transcripts. The HTBI set primed first-round TCR CDR3 RT-PCR. TCRdb independently ran MiXCR on the multiplex PCR reads; one entry per CDR3 protein. The sample lists roughly 100,000 distinct CDR3 sequences; over 45% were seen once. Trimming stripped 3 bases from V and 7 bases from J, with 15 bases between. Per germline, CDR1 LNHNV and CDR2 YYDKDF (reference sequence). The CDR3 covers 15 residues. This clonotype was counted ten times or more. Hyperthyroidism of Graves' type that showed no ophthalmopathy progression within 18 months was stable. The patients, who ranged from 18 to 65 in age, presented with newly diagnosed hyperthyroidism lasting under 2 months.

The TCR sequence derives from a middle-aged man with Graves' hyperthyroidism. Sequencing was carried out using blood. The chain recombines TRBV15 with TRBJ1-4; tentatively, D is TRBD1 (5 bases). CDR3 residues: CATSRTTGGGEKLFF. In DNA, the CDR3 is TGTGCCACCAGCAGGACCACAGGTGGAGGTGAAAAACTGTTTTTT.